The clone carrying this T cell receptor (beta chain) was seen many times. This record belongs to a study of read filtering for tumor transcriptome and immune sequencing. Molecular barcoded adaptors covering alpha/delta and beta/gamma chains were used on 400 to 450 ng RNA. TCRdb reanalysed the reads using MiXCR and keeps one entry per CDR3 protein. This table holds 45,000 to 50,000 distinct CDR3 sequences, over 9.5% found once. The CDR3 totals 14 residues. Germline CDR1 and CDR2: SGHRS and YFSETQ. V dropped 0 bases and J dropped 6; count of bases not matched to a gene: 2. The specimen was a population of CD138-negative cells sorted from bone marrow. The chain combines TRBV5-1 with TRBJ2-7; 11 nucleotides match TRBD1. The sequence derives from a donor at least 40 years old with multiple myeloma. CDR3 coding DNA: TGCGCCAGCAGCTTGGGGACAGGGGGCCTCGAGCAGTACTTC. Translated: CASSLGTGGLEQYF.